This passage covers 8 T cell receptor beta chains from one sample sequenced in a study of CD8+CD57+ T cells in acquired aplastic anemia. Flow cytometry had shown expanded CD8+CD57+ cells in the patients chosen for sequencing. TCR beta VDJ and CDR3 profiling used genomic DNA as template. Each CDR3 protein gets one entry after TCRdb re-called the reads with MiXCR. The data show around 200,000 distinct CDR3 sequences, about three fifths seen once. The sample taken for sequencing was sorted CD4+, CD8+, or CD8+CD57+ T cells (not recorded which) from PBMCs. These receptors originate from a human donor with aplastic anemia.

In its sample, this clonotype was seen a few times. The chain uses TRBV7-9 and TRBJ2-7; 9 nucleotides match TRBD1. Germline CDR1 is SEHNR and CDR2 is FQNEAQ (reference sequence). With 1 base clipped from V and 5 bases from J, the junction kept 0 bases outside the gene matches. The CDR3 consists of 13 residues. The CDR3 loop is CASSLGTGDEQYF. The CDR3 region has the DNA TGTGCCAGCAGCTTAGGGACAGGGGACGAGCAGTACTTC.

This clonotype came up once. The chain carries TRBV7-9 and TRBJ1-5; 8 bases are a match to TRBD1. CDR1 is SEHNR and CDR2 is FQNEAQ in the germline V gene (reference sequence). V lost 4 bases, J lost 2 bases, and 4 bases stayed unmatched. The CDR3 sequence is 15 residues long. In nucleotides, the CDR3 is TGTGCCAGCAGCTGGACAGGGTCTGGCAATCAGCCCCAGCATTTT. It yields the protein CASSWTGSGNQPQHF.

V and J are TRBV5-1 and TRBJ2-1; no clear D. Trimming removed 3 bases at V and 1 base at J, with 11 bases between. Germline loops: CDR1 SGHRS, CDR2 YFSETQ. This CDR3 is built from 15 residues. Written as DNA, the CDR3 is TGCGCCAGCAGCTCACAGTATTCATCCTACAATGAGCAGTTCTTC. Encoded protein: CASSSQYSSYNEQFF.

The rearrangement joins TRBV5-1 to TRBJ2-7; the match to TRBD1 covers 7 bases. Germline V gives CDR1 SGHRS, CDR2 YFSETQ. The CDR3 totals 14 residues. Unmatched junction bases numbered 9, after V lost 7 bases and J lost 2 bases. The CDR3 is CASRSGTVAYEQYF. The CDR3 DNA reads as TGCGCCAGCCGATCCGGGACAGTGGCCTACGAGCAGTACTTC.

The V and J genes are TRBV5-4 and TRBJ2-2; a weak D match, TRBD2 (7 bases). Germline CDR1 reads SGHNT; CDR2 reads YYREEE (reference sequence). Trimming stripped 4 bases from V and 4 bases from J, with 14 bases between. The CDR3 runs 15 residues. CDR3 amino acids: CASSGAGAGTGELFF. The CDR3 nucleotides are TGTGCCAGCAGCGGGGCGGGGGCCGGCACCGGGGAGCTGTTTTTT.

This clonotype was recorded once. The V call is TRBV2, the J call TRBJ1-1; D is ambiguous. The V gene lost 2 bases and the J gene lost 8 bases, with 18 bases spanning the gap. The CDR3 is 15 amino acids. The germline CDR1 and CDR2 sequences are SNHLY and FYNNEI. The DNA of the CDR3 is TGTGCCAGCAGTGAATTAGGTGGAGGCAAGCCGGAAGCTTTCTTT. This gives the protein CASSELGGGKPEAFF.

The sample holds a few counts of this clonotype. The rearrangement links TRBV20-1 to TRBJ2-7, with a tentative D call TRBD2 (5 bases). CDR1 DFQATT and CDR2 SNEGSKA come from the germline V gene (reference sequence). The CDR3 runs to 13 residues. V was pared by 1 base and J by 4 bases, with 11 bases between. CDR3 sequence (DNA): TGCAGTGCTAGAGTAGGACTTAGATACGAGCAGTACTTC. Amino acid sequence: CSARVGLRYEQYF.

This clonotype was counted a single time. The chain has TRBV2 and TRBJ1-5, with 12 positions matching TRBD1. The CDR3 consists of 15 residues. V shed 4 bases and J 6 bases; nucleotides not matched to a gene: 4. The germline V gene encodes CDR1 SNHLY and CDR2 FYNNEI. The CDR3 here is CASSGGTGGVQPQHF. DNA for the CDR3: TGTGCCAGCAGTGGAGGGACAGGGGGCGTTCAGCCCCAGCATTTT. The full variable domain, its missing parts supplied by reference TRBV2 and TRBJ1-5, is EPEVTQTPSHQVTQMGQEVILRCVPISNHLYFYWYRQILGQKVEFLVSFYNNEISEKSEIFDDQFSVERPDGSNFTLKIRSTKLEDSAMYFCASSGGTGGVQPQHFGDGTRLSIL.